This is a list of T cell receptor beta chains from one sample in a study of blood T cell repertoires in COVID-19. The protocol was immunoSEQ multiplex PCR, while the TCRdb copy is restricted to in-frame clones and leaves out a portion. The sample carries around 400,000 clones, roughly nine tenths recorded once. Sequencing was done on a sample of peripheral blood. The receptors were sampled from a man between 35 and 55 years old with acute or convalescent COVID-19. The CDR3 runs from the conserved cysteine through the conserved F or W. Fields, in order: D gene, J gene, V gene, CDR3 length, clone size, CDR3 DNA, CDR3 protein. The D gene is left open where the match is weak. Rows may omit the clone size; those that give it use once, few, many or a size class.

TRBD2	TRBJ2-7	TRBV11-2	15	-	TGTGCCAGCCGAAAATCTAGCGGGAGTCTTTACGAGCAGTACTTC	CASRKSSGSLYEQYF
TRBD2	TRBJ2-3	TRBV11-2	16	-	TGTGCCAGCAGCTTAGAAGGCGGGGGGGCCGCAGATACGCAGTATTTT	CASSLEGGGAADTQYF
TRBD2	TRBJ2-3	TRBV18	13	few	TGTGCCAGCTCTCGAGCGGGGGGAGATACGCAGTATTTT	CASSRAGGDTQYF
-	TRBJ1-2	TRBV6-4	14	few	TGTGCCAGCAGTGACTCGAGGGGGTGGTATGGCTACACCTTC	CASSDSRGWYGYTF
TRBD1	TRBJ1-4	TRBV2	16	-	TGTGCCAGCAGTGAGGACAGGCCTGCAACTAATGAAAAACTGTTTTTT	CASSEDRPATNEKLFF
TRBD1	TRBJ2-7	TRBV4-1	13	-	TGCGCCAGCAGCCAGACAGGGCTCTACGAGCAGTACTTC	CASSQTGLYEQYF
TRBD2	TRBJ2-7	TRBV30	13	-	TGTGCCTGGGGTTGGAGGGAGGGCTACGAGCAGTACTTC	CAWGWREGYEQYF
TRBD1	TRBJ1-2	TRBV7-9	15	-	TGTGCCAGCAGCTCTCAGGGGGCTCTTCACTATGGCTACACCTTC	CASSSQGALHYGYTF
TRBD1	TRBJ2-1	TRBV27	16	-	TGTGCCAGCCGGTTGTTCGGACAGGGAAAAGGGGGTGAGCAGTTCTTC	CASRLFGQGKGGEQFF
-	TRBJ1-1	TRBV11-3	16	-	TGTGCCAGCAGCTTAGGCCGCCGGGGAGGGAACACTGAAGCTTTCTTT	CASSLGRRGGNTEAFF
-	TRBJ1-1	TRBV10-3	15	once	TGTGCCATCAGTGAGTCCGGTTGGGAGGGAACTGAAGCTTTCTTT	CAISESGWEGTEAFF
TRBD2	TRBJ2-5	TRBV24-1	16	-	TGTGCCACCAGTGACCTCCGCGGGGGGCACCAAGAGACCCAGTACTTC	CATSDLRGGHQETQYF
TRBD2	TRBJ2-3	TRBV6-1	18	-	TGTGCCAGCAGTAAAGGTTGGCGGGGGGGCGAAACACCAGATACGCAGTATTTT	CASSKGWRGGETPDTQYF
TRBD2	TRBJ2-1	TRBV19	23	once	TGTGCCAGTAGTTCAGGACCCCCTCTAGCGGGAGTTTATAGGGGGGAACTGTACAATGAGCAGTTCTTC	CASSSGPPLAGVYRGELYNEQFF
-	TRBJ2-1	TRBV19	16	-	TGTGCCAGTAGGAAAATAACAGGGCAGATTAACAATGAGCAGTTCTTC	CASRKITGQINNEQFF
-	TRBJ2-5	TRBV30	12	-	TGTGCCTGGACGGCAGGACAAGAGACCCAGTACTTC	CAWTAGQETQYF
-	TRBJ1-2	TRBV3-1/TRBV3-2	12	-	TGTGCCACCTCACTCATACAGGGTTACTACACCTTC	CATSLIQGYYTF
TRBD1	TRBJ2-7	TRBV28	14	-	TGTGCCAGCAGTTTTAGTCAGGGGGCGCGAGAGCAGTACTTC	CASSFSQGAREQYF
-	TRBJ2-1	TRBV10-1	14	-	TGCGCCAGCAGTGAAAGCGGTGTCCACAATGAGCAGTTCTTC	CASSESGVHNEQFF
-	TRBJ2-7	TRBV4-2	15	-	TGTGCCAGCAGCCAAGGGCGCCAGTCCAGCGGCGAGCAGTACTTC	CASSQGRQSSGEQYF
TRBD2	TRBJ2-1	TRBV27	14	-	TGTGCCAGCAGTATTAGCGGGAGTAGCTATGAGCAGTTCTTC	CASSISGSSYEQFF
-	TRBJ2-5	TRBV11-2	15	-	TGTGCCAGCAGCTTAGAGGGGGGTTCGCAAGAGACCCAGTACTTC	CASSLEGGSQETQYF
-	TRBJ1-1	TRBV7-2	16	-	TGTGCCAGCAGCTTAGGAGTAGCGGCGGGGAACACTGAAGCTTTCTTT	CASSLGVAAGNTEAFF
-	TRBJ2-3	TRBV28	17	-	TGTGCCAGCAGTTCCAGGGCGGGACAGCCGGTGGCAGATACGCAGTATTTT	CASSSRAGQPVADTQYF
TRBD1	TRBJ1-2	TRBV2	14	-	TGTGCCAGCAATTCCCCGGGACAGGGAGGAGGCTACACCTTC	CASNSPGQGGGYTF
TRBD2	TRBJ2-5	TRBV9	16	-	TGTGCCAGCAGGCCTGCCAATAGCGGGATCGGGGAGACCCAGTACTTC	CASRPANSGIGETQYF
-	TRBJ2-7	TRBV20-1	11	once	TGCAGTGCTAGAGGACAGGCCGCCAAGTACTTC	CSARGQAAKYF
-	TRBJ2-7	TRBV28	12	-	TGTGCCAGCAGTTTACGAGGCCACGAGCAGTACTTC	CASSLRGHEQYF